These T cell receptor beta chains were read from a single sample in a study of blood T cells in healthy people across ages. TCRdb redid the calling of the 5' RACE reads with MiXCR, one entry per CDR3 protein. The data hold 800,000 to 1,300,000 distinct CDR3 sequences, with roughly 24% observed a single time. Separately, the same data were catalogued under a study of T cells of mothers and their children.

Sequencing was carried out using blood. These receptors all come from a girl aged 2 to 10 in good health. The CDR3 runs from the conserved cysteine through the conserved F or W. Size tells how often a clone was seen (once, few, many) or the class of an expanded clone, and some rows leave it out.

abundance,v_gene,j_gene,CDR3aa
few,TRBV29-1,TRBJ1-1,CSVDSGESTEAFF
NA,TRBV6-5,TRBJ2-5,CASSPWDIGRETQYF
NA,TRBV5-1,NA,CASSLFADEQYF
NA,TRBV20-1,TRBJ2-1,CSARVTSGGFNEQFF
few,TRBV6-1,TRBJ2-7,CASMVGGGSYEQYF
NA,TRBV20-1,TRBJ2-3,CSAEGGADTQYF
few,TRBV5-6,TRBJ1-4,CASSPRTGITTNEKLFF
NA,TRBV5-1,TRBJ2-5,CASSSETASGKETQYF
NA,TRBV20-1,TRBJ2-4,CSAREHGGNIQYF
NA,TRBV5-1,TRBJ2-6,CASSLGIPLGGANVPTF
once,TRBV28,TRBJ2-7,CASSLSGVAGEQYF
many,TRBV2,TRBJ2-1,CASTEYNEQFF
few,TRBV7-9,TRBJ1-1,CASSLILQAAFF
NA,TRBV28,TRBJ1-2,CASLTAGGSGYTF